The 2 T cell receptor beta chains in this list originate from one sample, sequenced in a study of OX40 agonist ivuxolimab in advanced cancers. Libraries were prepared by immunoSEQ multiplex PCR; TCRdb keeps only in-frame clonotypes and omits some of them. The data show about 40,000 clones, roughly 80% seen once. Specimen: CD4+ or CD8+ T cells sorted from blood, collected in a trial of the OX40 agonist ivuxolimab. The source of these receptors is an adult with an advanced solid tumor such as melanoma, head and neck, liver or kidney cancer.

This rearrangement joins TRBV25-1 to TRBJ2-5, with 10 bases identical to TRBD2. The CDR3 totals 14 residues. The V segment lost 2 bases and the J segment 4 bases; nucleotides outside the gene matches: 1. CDR1 and CDR2 from the germline V gene are MGHDK and SYGVNS. This CDR3 reads CASSELAGVETQYF. As DNA, the CDR3 is TGTGCCAGCAGTGAACTAGCGGGAGTAGAGACCCAGTACTTC.

The gene calls are TRBV30 and TRBJ2-5; no firm D call. Matching the DNA end better, TRBJ2-7 makes the J call doubtful. CDR1 and CDR2 from the germline V gene are GTSNPN and SVGIG (reference sequence). The CDR3 runs to 17 residues. The CDR3 sequence: CAWSVPPRLSRTYEQYF. The CDR3 bases are TGTGCCTGGAGTGTACCCCCCCGCCTAAGCAGGACCTACGAGCAGTACTTC.